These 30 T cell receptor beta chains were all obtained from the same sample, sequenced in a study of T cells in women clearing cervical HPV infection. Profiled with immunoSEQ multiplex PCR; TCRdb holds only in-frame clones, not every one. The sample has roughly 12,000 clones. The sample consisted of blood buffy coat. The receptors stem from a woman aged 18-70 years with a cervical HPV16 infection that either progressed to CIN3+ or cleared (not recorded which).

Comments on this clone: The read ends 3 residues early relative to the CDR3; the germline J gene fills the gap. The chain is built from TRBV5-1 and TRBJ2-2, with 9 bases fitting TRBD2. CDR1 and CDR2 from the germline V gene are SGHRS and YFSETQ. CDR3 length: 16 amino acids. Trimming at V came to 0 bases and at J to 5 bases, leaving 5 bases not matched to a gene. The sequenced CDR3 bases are TGCGCCAGCAGCTTGGCAAGCGGGGGGATAACCGGGGAG. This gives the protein CASSLASGGITGE. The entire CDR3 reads CASSLASGGITGELFF. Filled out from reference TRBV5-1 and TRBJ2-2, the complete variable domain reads KAGVTQTPRYLIKTRGQQVTLSCSPISGHRSVSWYQQTPGQGLQFLFEYFSETQRNKGNFPGRFSGRQFSNSRSEMNVSTLELGDSALYLCASSLASGGITGELFFGEGSRLTVL.

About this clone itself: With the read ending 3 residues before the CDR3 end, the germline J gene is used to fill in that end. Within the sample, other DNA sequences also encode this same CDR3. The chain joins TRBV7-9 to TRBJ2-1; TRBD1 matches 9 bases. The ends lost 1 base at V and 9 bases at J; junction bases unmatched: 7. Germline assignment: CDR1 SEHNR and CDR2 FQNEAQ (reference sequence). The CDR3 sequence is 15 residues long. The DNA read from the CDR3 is TGTGCCAGCAGCTTAGACAGGGGGCTCGGTGGTGAG. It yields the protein CASSLDRGLGGE. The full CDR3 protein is CASSLDRGLGGEQFF.

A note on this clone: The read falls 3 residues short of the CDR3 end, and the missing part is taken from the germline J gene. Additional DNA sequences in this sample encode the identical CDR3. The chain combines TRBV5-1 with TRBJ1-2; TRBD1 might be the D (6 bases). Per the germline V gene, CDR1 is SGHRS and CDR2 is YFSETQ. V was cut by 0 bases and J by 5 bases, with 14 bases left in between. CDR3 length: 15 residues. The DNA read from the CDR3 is TGCGCCAGCAGCTTGGCGACTGGGGGGGCTTATGGC. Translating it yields CASSLATGGAYG. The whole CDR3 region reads CASSLATGGAYGYTF.

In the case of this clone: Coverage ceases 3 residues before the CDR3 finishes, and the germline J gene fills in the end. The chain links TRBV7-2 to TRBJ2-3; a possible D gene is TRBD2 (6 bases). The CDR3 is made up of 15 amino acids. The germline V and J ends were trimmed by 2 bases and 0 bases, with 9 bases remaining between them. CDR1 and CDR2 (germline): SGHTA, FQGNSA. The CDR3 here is CASSLQRGSTDTQYF. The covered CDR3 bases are TGTGCCAGCAGCTTACAACGGGGGAGCACAGATACG.

The CDR3 here is CASNNRDTQGGYTF. The CDR3 DNA, read in part, is TGTGCCAGCAACAACCGGGACACTCAAGGCGGC. The chain uses TRBV5-4 and TRBJ1-2, with D possibly TRBD1 on 6 matching bases. The read gets to within 3 residues of the CDR3 end, and the germline J gene fills in the rest. The germline V gene encodes CDR1 SGHNT and CDR2 YYREEE (reference sequence). The CDR3 is 14 amino acids.

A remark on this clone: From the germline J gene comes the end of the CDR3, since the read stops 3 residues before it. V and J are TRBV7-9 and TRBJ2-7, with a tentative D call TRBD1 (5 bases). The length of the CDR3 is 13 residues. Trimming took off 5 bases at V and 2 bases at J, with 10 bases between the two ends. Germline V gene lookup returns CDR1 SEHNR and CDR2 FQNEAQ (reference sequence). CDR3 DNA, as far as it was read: TGTGCCAGCAGCCAGGGCTCAGCCTACGAG. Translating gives CASSQGSAYE. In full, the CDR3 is CASSQGSAYEQYF.

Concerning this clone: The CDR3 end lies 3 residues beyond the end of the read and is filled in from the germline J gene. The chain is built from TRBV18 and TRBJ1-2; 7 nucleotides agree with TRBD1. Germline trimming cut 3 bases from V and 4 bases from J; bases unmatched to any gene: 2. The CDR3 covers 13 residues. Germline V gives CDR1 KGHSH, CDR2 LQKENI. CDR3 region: CASSPDRVYGYTF. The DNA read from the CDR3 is TGTGCCAGCTCACCCGACAGGGTCTATGGC.

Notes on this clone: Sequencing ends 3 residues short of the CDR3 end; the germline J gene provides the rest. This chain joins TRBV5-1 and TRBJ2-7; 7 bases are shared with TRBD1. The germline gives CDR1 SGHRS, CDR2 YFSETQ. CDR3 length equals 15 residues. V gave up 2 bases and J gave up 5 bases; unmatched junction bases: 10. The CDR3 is CASSFTGQWTDEQYF. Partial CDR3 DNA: TGCGCCAGCAGCTTTACGGGACAGTGGACAGACGAG.

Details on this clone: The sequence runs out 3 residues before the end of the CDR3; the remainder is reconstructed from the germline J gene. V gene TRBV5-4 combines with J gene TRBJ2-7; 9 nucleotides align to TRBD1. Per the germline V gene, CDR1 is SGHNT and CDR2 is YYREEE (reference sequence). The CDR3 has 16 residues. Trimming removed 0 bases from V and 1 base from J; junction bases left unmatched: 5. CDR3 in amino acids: CASSLDPGQGSYEQYF. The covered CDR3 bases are TGTGCCAGCAGCTTGGACCCGGGACAGGGTTCCTACGAG.

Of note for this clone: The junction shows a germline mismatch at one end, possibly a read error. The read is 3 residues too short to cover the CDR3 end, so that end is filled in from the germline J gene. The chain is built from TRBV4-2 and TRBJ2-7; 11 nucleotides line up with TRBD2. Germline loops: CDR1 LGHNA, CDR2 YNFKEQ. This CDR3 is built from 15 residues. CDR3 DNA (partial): TGCGCCAGCAGCCAAGAAGGACTAGCGGGCTACGAG. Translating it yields CASSQEGLAGYE. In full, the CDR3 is CASSQEGLAGYEQYF.

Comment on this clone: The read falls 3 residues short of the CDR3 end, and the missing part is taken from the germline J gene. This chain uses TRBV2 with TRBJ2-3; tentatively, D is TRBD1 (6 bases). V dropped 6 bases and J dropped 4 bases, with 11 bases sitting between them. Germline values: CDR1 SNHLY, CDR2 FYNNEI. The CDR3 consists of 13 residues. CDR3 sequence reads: CASREQGADTQYF. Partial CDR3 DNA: TGTGCCAGCAGGGAACAGGGTGCAGATACG. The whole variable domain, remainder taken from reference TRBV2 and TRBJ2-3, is EPEVTQTPSHQVTQMGQEVILRCVPISNHLYFYWYRQILGQKVEFLVSFYNNEISEKSEIFDDQFSVERPDGSNFTLKIRSTKLEDSAMYFCASREQGADTQYFGPGTRLTVL.

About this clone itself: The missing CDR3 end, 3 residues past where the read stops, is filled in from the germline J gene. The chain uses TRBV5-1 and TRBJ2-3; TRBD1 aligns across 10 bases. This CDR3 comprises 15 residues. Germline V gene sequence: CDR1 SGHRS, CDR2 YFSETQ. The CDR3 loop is CASSLGTGGGETQYF. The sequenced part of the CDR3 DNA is TGCGCCAGCAGCTTGGGGACAGGGGGAGGTGAGACG. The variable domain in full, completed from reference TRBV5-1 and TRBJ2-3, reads KAGVTQTPRYLIKTRGQQVTLSCSPISGHRSVSWYQQTPGQGLQFLFEYFSETQRNKGNFPGRFSGRQFSNSRSEMNVSTLELGDSALYLCASSLGTGGGETQYFGPGTRLTVL.

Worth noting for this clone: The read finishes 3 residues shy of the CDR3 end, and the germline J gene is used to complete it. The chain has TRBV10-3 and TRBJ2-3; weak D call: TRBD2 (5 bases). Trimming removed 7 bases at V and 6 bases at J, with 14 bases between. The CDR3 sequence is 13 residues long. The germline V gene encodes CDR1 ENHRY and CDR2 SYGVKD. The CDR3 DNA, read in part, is TGTGCCATCAATCGGGAAACGGGGGATACG. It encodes CAINRETGDT. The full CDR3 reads CAINRETGDTQYF.

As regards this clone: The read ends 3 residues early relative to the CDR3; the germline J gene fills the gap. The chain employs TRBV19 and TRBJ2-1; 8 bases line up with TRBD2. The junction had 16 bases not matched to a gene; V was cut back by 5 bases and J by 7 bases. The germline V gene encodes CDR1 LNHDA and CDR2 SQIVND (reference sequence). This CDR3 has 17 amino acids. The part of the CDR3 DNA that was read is TGTGCCAGTAGTTATACATCCGGGGGGGCCGTTGCAAATGAG. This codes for CASSYTSGGAVANE. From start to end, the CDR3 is CASSYTSGGAVANEQFF.

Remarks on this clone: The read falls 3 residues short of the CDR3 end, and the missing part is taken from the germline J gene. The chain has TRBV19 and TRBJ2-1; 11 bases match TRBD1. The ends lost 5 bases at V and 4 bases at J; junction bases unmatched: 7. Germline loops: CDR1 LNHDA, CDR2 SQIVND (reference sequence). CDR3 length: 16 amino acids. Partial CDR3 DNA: TGTGCCAGTAGTGCCACGGGACAGGGGGAGTACAATGAG. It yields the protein CASSATGQGEYNE. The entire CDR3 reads CASSATGQGEYNEQFF.

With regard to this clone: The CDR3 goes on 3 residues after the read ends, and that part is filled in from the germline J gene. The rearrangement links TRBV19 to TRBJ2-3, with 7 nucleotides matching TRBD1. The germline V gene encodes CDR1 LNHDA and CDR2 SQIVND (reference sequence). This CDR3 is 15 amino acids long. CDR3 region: CASSIRRQGQETQYF. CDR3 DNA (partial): TGTGCCAGTAGTATCAGGCGACAGGGACAAGAGACG.

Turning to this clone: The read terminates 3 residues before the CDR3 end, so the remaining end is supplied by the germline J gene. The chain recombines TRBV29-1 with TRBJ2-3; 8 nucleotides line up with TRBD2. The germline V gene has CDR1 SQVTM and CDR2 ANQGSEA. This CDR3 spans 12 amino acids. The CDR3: CSARGGSETQYF. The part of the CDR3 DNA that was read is TGCAGCGCCCGGGGGGGCTCGGAGACG.

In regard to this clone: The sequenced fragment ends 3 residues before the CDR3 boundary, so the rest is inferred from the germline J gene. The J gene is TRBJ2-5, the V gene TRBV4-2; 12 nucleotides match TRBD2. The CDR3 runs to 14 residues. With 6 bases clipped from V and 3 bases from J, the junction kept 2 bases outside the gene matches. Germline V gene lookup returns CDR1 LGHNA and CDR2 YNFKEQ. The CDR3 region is CASSRTSGEETQYF. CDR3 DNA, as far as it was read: TGTGCCAGCAGTCGGACTAGCGGGGAAGAGACC.

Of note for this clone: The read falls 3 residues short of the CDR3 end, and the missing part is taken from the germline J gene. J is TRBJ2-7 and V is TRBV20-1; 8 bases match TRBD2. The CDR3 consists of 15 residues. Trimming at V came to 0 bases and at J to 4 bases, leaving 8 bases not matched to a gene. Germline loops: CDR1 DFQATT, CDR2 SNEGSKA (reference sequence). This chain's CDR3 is CSARDHGGAAYEQYF. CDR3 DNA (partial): TGCAGTGCTAGAGATCACGGGGGGGCGGCGTACGAG.

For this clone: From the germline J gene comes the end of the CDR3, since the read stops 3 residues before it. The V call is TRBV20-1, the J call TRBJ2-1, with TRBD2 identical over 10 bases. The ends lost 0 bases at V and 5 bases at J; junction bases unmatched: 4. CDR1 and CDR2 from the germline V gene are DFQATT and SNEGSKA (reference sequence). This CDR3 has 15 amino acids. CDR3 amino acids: CSARDLGTSDNEQFF. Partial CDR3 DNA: TGCAGTGCTAGAGATTTGGGGACTAGCGACAATGAG.

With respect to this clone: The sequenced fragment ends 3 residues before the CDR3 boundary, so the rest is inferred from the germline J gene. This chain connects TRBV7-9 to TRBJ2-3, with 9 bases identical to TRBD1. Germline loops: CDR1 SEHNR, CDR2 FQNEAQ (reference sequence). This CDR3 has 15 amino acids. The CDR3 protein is CASSRDRVSQGTQYF. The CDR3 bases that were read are TGTGCCAGCAGTAGGGACAGGGTATCCCAGGGGACG. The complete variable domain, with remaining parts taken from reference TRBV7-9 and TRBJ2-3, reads DTGVSQNPRHKITKRGQNVTFRCDPISEHNRLYWYRQTLGQGPEFLTYFQNEAQLEKSRLLSDRFSAERPKGSFSTLEIQRTEQGDSAMYLCASSRDRVSQGTQYFGPGTRLTVL.

CDR3 sequence: CASSLEGPNSPLHF. Partial CDR3 DNA: TGCGCCAGCAGCTTGGAAGGGCCCAATTCACCC. The chain combines TRBV5-1 with TRBJ1-6, with D unclear. The CDR3 extends 3 residues past the end of the read, so its final part is completed from the germline J gene. Per the germline V gene, CDR1 is SGHRS and CDR2 is YFSETQ. The CDR3 is made up of 14 amino acids. Trimming took off 0 bases at V and 7 bases at J, with 8 bases between the two ends. The variable domain in full, completed from reference TRBV5-1 and TRBJ1-6, reads KAGVTQTPRYLIKTRGQQVTLSCSPISGHRSVSWYQQTPGQGLQFLFEYFSETQRNKGNFPGRFSGRQFSNSRSEMNVSTLELGDSALYLCASSLEGPNSPLHFGNGTRLTVT.

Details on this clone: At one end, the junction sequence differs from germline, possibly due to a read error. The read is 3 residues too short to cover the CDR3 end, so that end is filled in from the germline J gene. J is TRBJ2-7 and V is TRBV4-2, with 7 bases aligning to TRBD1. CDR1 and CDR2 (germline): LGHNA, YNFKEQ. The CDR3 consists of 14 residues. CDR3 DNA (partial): TGCGCCAGCAGCTTCCGGGACAGCCACTACGAG. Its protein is CASSFRDSHYE. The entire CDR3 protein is CASSFRDSHYEQYF.

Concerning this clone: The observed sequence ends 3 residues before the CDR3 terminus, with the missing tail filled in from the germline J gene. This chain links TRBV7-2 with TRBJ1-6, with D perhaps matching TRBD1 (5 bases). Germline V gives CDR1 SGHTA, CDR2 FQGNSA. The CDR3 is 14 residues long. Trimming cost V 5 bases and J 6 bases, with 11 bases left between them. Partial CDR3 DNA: TGTGCCAGCAGCCCTTGGGGCTCTAATTCACCC. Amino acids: CASSPWGSNSP. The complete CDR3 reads CASSPWGSNSPLHF. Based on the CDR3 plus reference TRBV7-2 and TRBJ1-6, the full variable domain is GAGVSQSPSNKVTEKGKDVELRCDPISGHTALYWYRQSLGQGLEFLIYFQGNSAPDKSGLPSDRFSAERTGGSVSTLTIQRTQQEDSAVYLCASSPWGSNSPLHFGNGTRLTVT.

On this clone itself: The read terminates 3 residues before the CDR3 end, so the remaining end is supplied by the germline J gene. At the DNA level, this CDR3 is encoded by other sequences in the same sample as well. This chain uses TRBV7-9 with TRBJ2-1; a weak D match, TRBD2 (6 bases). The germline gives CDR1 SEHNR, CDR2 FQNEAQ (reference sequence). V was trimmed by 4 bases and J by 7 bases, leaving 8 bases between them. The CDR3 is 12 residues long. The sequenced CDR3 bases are TGTGCCAGCAGCTCGGGGGTGAATGAG. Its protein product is CASSSGVNE. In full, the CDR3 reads CASSSGVNEQFF.

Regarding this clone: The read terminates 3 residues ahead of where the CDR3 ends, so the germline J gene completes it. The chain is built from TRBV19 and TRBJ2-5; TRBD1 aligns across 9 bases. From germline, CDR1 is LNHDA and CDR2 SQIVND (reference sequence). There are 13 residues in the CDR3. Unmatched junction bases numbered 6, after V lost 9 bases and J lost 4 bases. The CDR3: CASRDREGETQYF. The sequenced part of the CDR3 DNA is TGTGCCAGCCGGGACAGGGAGGGAGAGACC.

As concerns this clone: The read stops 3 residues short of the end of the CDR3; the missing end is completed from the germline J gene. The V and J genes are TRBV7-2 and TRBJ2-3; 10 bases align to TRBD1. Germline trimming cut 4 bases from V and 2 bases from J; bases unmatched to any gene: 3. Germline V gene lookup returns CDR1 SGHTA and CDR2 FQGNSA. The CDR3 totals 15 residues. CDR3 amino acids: CASSSGQGNTDTQYF. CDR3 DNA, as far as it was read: TGTGCCAGCAGCTCGGGACAGGGGAACACAGATACG.

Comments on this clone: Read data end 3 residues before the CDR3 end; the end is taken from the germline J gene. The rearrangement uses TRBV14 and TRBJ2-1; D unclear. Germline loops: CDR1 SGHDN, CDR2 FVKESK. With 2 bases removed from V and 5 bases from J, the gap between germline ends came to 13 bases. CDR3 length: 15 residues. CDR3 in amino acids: CASSQQQFLDNEQFF. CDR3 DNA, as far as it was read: TGTGCCAGCAGCCAACAACAATTCTTGGACAATGAG.

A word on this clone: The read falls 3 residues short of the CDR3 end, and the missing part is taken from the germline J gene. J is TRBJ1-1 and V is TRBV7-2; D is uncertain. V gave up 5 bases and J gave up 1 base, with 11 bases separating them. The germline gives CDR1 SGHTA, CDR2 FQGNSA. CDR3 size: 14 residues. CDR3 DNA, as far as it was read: TGTGCCAGCAGCCCCCACCCAGGGAACACTGAA. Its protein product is CASSPHPGNTE. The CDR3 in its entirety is CASSPHPGNTEAFF.

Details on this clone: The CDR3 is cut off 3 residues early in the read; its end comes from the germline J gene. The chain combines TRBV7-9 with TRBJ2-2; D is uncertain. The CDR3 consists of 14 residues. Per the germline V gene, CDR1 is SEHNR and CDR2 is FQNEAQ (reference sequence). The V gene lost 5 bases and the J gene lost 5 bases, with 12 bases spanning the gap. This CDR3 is CASSPSGQTGELFF. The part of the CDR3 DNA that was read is TGTGCCAGCAGCCCCTCTGGCCAGACCGGGGAG.